The T cell receptor (beta chain) described here comes from a study of blood T cells in healthy people across ages. V lost 4 bases, J lost 3 bases, and 13 bases lay in between. The germline CDR1 and CDR2 sequences are SGHRS and YFSETQ. This CDR3 is 14 amino acids long. For the second PCR, which ran for about 6 to 11 cycles, a sample-barcoded 5' primer and a J-beta primer mix were used. Every sample returned 2.5 million or more CDR3-containing paired-end reads. One entry per CDR3 protein results from TCRdb running MiXCR on the 5' RACE reads. The data show hundreds of thousands of distinct CDR3 sequences, around 42% seen once. Isolated PBMCs totaled at least 6 million in each sample.

Sequencing input: blood. The origin of this receptor is a man aged 55 to 70 in good health. The chain employs TRBV5-1 and TRBJ1-1; no firm D call. CDR3 protein: CASSLQLEDTEAFF. The CDR3 nucleotides read TGCGCCAGCAGCCTCCAACTTGAGGACACTGAAGCTTTCTTT.